This TCR beta chain was obtained from a study of STAT5B mutations in CD4+ large granular lymphocyte leukemia. Study-level background: The CDR3 'QG' motif was associated with a particular HLA allele among healthy donors.

Study-wide points: About 24% of private leukemic clonotypes occurred rarely in other patients' non-leukemic repertoires.

CDR1 is MNHNS and CDR2 is SASEGT in the germline V gene. The CDR3 loop spans 15 amino acids. The germline V and J ends were trimmed by 2 bases and 2 bases, with 13 bases remaining between them. Details on this clone: The antigen is not known.

Sequencing was performed with immunoSEQ multiplex PCR; in TCRdb, only in-frame clones are kept and a portion is missing. The sample holds nearly 45,000 clones, 80% to 90% seen once. Sequencing used CD4+ T cells from blood buffy coats. This TCR came from a human donor in good health. This chain joins TRBV6-1 and TRBJ2-7; D is ambiguous. CDR3 loop: CASSELSASTYEQYF. DNA of the CDR3: TGTGCCAGCAGTGAACTCAGCGCCTCAACCTACGAGCAGTACTTC.